The rows below give T cell receptor beta chains drawn from one sample of a study of blood T cell repertoires in COVID-19. Sequencing used immunoSEQ multiplex PCR; TCRdb keeps in-frame clones, though not all of them. The sample holds some 390,000 clones, around 87% seen once. The sequencing sample was made of peripheral blood. These receptors originate from an older woman with COVID-19, enrolled during active disease. The CDR3 runs from the conserved cysteine through the conserved F or W. A D gene is named only where the DNA matches it firmly. Where a row states a size, it is once, few, many or the class of an expanded clone; other rows omit it.

16	.	once	TRBV15	TRBJ2-7	TGTGCCACCAGCAGAGAAGGGGGTGCTCGATCCTACGAGCAGTACTTC	CATSREGGARSYEQYF
15	TRBD1	.	TRBV5-1	TRBJ2-7	TGCGCCAGCAGCTTGGACTGGGACAGGACCTACGAGCAGTACTTC	CASSLDWDRTYEQYF
14	TRBD2	.	TRBV20-1	TRBJ2-7	TGCAGTGCCAGTCCCAGAGGCGGGGGCTACGAGCAGTACTTC	CSASPRGGGYEQYF
13	.	.	TRBV27	TRBJ1-2	TGTGCCAGCAGTTACAGGGCAGGCTATGGCTACACCTTC	CASSYRAGYGYTF
15	TRBD1	.	TRBV7-8	TRBJ1-3	TGTGCCAGCAGCTTAGGGGACAGCTCTGGAAACACCATATATTTT	CASSLGDSSGNTIYF
16	.	.	TRBV28	TRBJ2-3	TGTGCCAGCAGTAGACCCACGACAGAGGAGAGAGATACGCAGTATTTT	CASSRPTTEERDTQYF
19	TRBD1	.	TRBV2	TRBJ2-6	TGTGCCAGCAGTGAAGATTGGGACAGGGGGGCCTCTGGGGCCAACGTCCTGACTTTC	CASSEDWDRGASGANVLTF
14	.	few	TRBV18	TRBJ2-1	TGTGCCAGCTCGAGAGTTCAGGGCGGTAATGAGCAGTTCTTC	CASSRVQGGNEQFF
13	TRBD1	.	TRBV5-4	TRBJ1-2	TGTGCCAGCAGCTGGAGACAGGGCTATGGCTACACCTTC	CASSWRQGYGYTF
17	.	once	TRBV21-1	TRBJ1-6	TGTGCCAGCAGCAAAGTAAAGATCGGCGGTTTCTCGACACCCCTCCACTTT	CASSKVKIGGFSTPLHF
14	.	.	TRBV6-5	TRBJ1-4	TGTGCCAGCAGCCCCCGGGGGACTAATGAAAAACTGTTTTTT	CASSPRGTNEKLFF
13	TRBD2	.	TRBV6-1	TRBJ2-4	TGTGCCAGCAGGGAAGGGGCGGGGGGCCACGTGGACTTC	CASREGAGGHVDF
14	.	.	TRBV6-5	TRBJ1-6	TGTGCCAGCACTGCGAACCTGCAGGGATCACCCCTCCACTTT	CASTANLQGSPLHF
13	TRBD1	.	TRBV5-1	TRBJ1-2	TGCGCCAGCAGCACCGGGACAGGGGAGGGCTACACCTTC	CASSTGTGEGYTF
13	.	.	TRBV3-1/TRBV3-2	TRBJ1-2	TGTGCCAGCAGCCAGCGCGGGACGCGTGGCTACACCTTC	CASSQRGTRGYTF
16	TRBD1	.	TRBV28	TRBJ2-1	TGTGCCAGCACCTTATACAGACAGGGGGCGCGGTCTGAGCAGTTCTTC	CASTLYRQGARSEQFF
15	.	.	TRBV5-1	TRBJ2-1	TGCGCCAGCAGCCCCTCAGGGGGGCAAGTCTATGAGCAGTTCTTC	CASSPSGGQVYEQFF